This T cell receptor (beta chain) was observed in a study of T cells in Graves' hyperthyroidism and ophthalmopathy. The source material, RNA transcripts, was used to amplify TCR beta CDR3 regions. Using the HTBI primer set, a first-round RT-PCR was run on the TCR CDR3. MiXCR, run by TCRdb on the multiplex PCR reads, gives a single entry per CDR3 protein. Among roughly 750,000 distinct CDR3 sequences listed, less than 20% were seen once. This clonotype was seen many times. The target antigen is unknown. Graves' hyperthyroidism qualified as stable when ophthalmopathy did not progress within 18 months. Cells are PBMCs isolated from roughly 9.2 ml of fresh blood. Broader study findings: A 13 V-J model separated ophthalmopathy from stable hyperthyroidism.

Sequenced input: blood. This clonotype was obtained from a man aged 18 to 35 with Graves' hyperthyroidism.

In DNA, the CDR3 is TGTGCCAGCAGTGTTGAAGGACAGGGGGCCAACGAGCAGTACTTC. Its protein is CASSVEGQGANEQYF. J is TRBJ2-7 and V is TRBV2; 11 bases fit TRBD1. The V gene end was trimmed by 4 bases and the J gene end by 5 bases; junction bases not matched to a gene: 7. The V gene's germline CDR1 is SNHLY and CDR2 FYNNEI. This CDR3 comprises 15 residues. The variable domain in full, with the rest retrieved from reference TRBV2 and TRBJ2-7, is EPEVTQTPSHQVTQMGQEVILRCVPISNHLYFYWYRQILGQKVEFLVSFYNNEISEKSEIFDDQFSVERPDGSNFTLKIRSTKLEDSAMYFCASSVEGQGANEQYFGPGTRLTVT.